Each of the 23 T cell receptor beta chains below was sequenced from the same sample in a study of T-cell memory formation after mild COVID-19. TCRdb re-called the 5' RACE reads with MiXCR, one entry per CDR3 protein. The sample includes 300,000 to 400,000 distinct CDR3 sequences, over 25% of them seen just once. The material sequenced was PBMCs or a T cell subset sorted from them (not recorded which). These receptors originate from an adult woman who had mild COVID-19 (a few samples of this study predate the infection). Cell type and time point are not known.

The chain couples TRBV20-1 to TRBJ2-7; 11 nucleotides align to TRBD2. The CDR3 loop spans 16 amino acids. Germline V gives CDR1 DFQATT, CDR2 SNEGSKA (reference sequence). The junction had 6 bases not matched to a gene; V was cut back by 1 base and J by 1 base. The CDR3 is CSARGPGTSGSYEQYF. The DNA for the CDR3 is TGCAGTGCTAGAGGCCCCGGGACTAGCGGTTCCTACGAGCAGTACTTC.

The chain combines TRBV7-9 with TRBJ2-3, with TRBD2 as a possible D gene (7 bases). From germline, CDR1 is SEHNR and CDR2 FQNEAQ (reference sequence). This CDR3 is 14 amino acids long. Trimming stripped 3 bases from V and 6 bases from J, with 13 bases between. In DNA form, the CDR3 reads TGTGCCAGCAGCTTGGGAGGGGGAATGGATACGCAGTATTTT. This translates into CASSLGGGMDTQYF.

This clonotype has only a few counts. The V gene is TRBV6-2 or TRBV6-3, the J gene TRBJ2-1, with D possibly being TRBD1 or TRBD2 (5 bases each). Germline V gene sequence: CDR1 MNHEY, CDR2 SVGEGT. V lost 6 bases and J lost 6, with 18 bases in between. The CDR3 runs 15 residues. The CDR3 DNA reads as TGTGCCAGCAGAAAGCACGGACGGGACGGCAATGAGCAGTTCTTC. Amino acid sequence: CASRKHGRDGNEQFF.

The J gene is TRBJ2-7, the V gene TRBV6-5; 7 nucleotides line up with TRBD1. The CDR3 extends over 15 amino acids. The germline V gene has CDR1 MNHEY and CDR2 SVGAGI. V lost 6 bases, J lost 4 bases, and 12 bases stayed unmatched. CDR3 in DNA: TGTGCCAGCAGGGACGCTTCGGGACAGAGGTACGAGCAGTACTTC. Its translation: CASRDASGQRYEQYF.

This clonotype was recorded at least ten times. This sequence joins TRBV9 and TRBJ2-2, with D hard to call. This CDR3 contains 15 residues. Germline V lookup: CDR1 SGDLS, CDR2 YYNGEE. V was cut by 1 base and J by 4 bases, with 11 bases left in between. The CDR3 is CASSVSTASTGELFF. The CDR3 nucleotides read TGTGCCAGCAGCGTATCAACAGCGAGCACCGGGGAGCTGTTTTTT.

This rearrangement joins TRBV7-6 to TRBJ1-1, with a tentative D call TRBD1 (5 bases). Germline CDR1 is SGHVS and CDR2 is FNYEAQ. The CDR3 loop spans 16 amino acids. V was pared by 3 bases and J by 1 base, with 15 bases between. The CDR3 loop reads CASSFTGGRGNTEAFF. The CDR3 coding sequence is TGTGCCAGCAGCTTCACGGGAGGTAGGGGGAACACTGAAGCTTTCTTT. Full variable domain (outside the CDR3, taken from reference TRBV7-6 and TRBJ1-1): GAGVSQSPRYKVTKRGQDVALRCDPISGHVSLYWYRQALGQGPEFLTYFNYEAQQDKSGLPNDRFSAERPEGSISTLTIQRTEQRDSAMYRCASSFTGGRGNTEAFFGQGTRLTVV.

This clonotype came up a few times. The gene calls are TRBV5-1 and TRBJ2-1; D unresolved. The ends were cut back, 1 base at V and 5 bases at J, with 7 bases in the middle. The germline V gene has CDR1 SGHRS and CDR2 YFSETQ. This CDR3 contains 13 residues. CDR3 coding DNA: TGCGCCAGCAGCTTGTCCCAAAACAATGAGCAGTTCTTC. Residues: CASSLSQNNEQFF. The entire variable domain, with the rest obtained from reference TRBV5-1 and TRBJ2-1, is as follows: KAGVTQTPRYLIKTRGQQVTLSCSPISGHRSVSWYQQTPGQGLQFLFEYFSETQRNKGNFPGRFSGRQFSNSRSEMNVSTLELGDSALYLCASSLSQNNEQFFGPGTRLTVL.

This clonotype turned up a few times. The gene calls are TRBV20-1 and TRBJ2-3, with 7 bases that match TRBD1. The CDR3 has 15 residues. V trimming: 1 base; J trimming: 2 bases; junction bases outside the gene matches: 6. Per the germline V gene, CDR1 is DFQATT and CDR2 is SNEGSKA (reference sequence). CDR3 nucleotide sequence: TGCAGTGCTAGAGCGATGACAGGGACCACAGATACGCAGTATTTT. It yields the protein CSARAMTGTTDTQYF.

This clonotype was picked up a small number of times. The chain has TRBV6-1 and TRBJ2-7; no definite D call. CDR3 length: 11 residues. The germline V and J ends were trimmed by 1 base and 7 bases, with 5 bases remaining between them. The V gene's germline CDR1 is MNHNS and CDR2 SASEGT. The CDR3 coding sequence is TGTGCCAGCAGTGAAGTGGGTGAGCAGTACTTC. Amino acids: CASSEVGEQYF.

This clonotype was detected a few times. CDR3 region: CASSLRGNIQYF. The CDR3 bases are TGTGCCAGCAGCCTACGAGGAAACATTCAGTACTTC. V is TRBV5-6 and J is TRBJ2-4; D uncertain. CDR3 length equals 12 residues. CDR1 and CDR2 from the germline V gene are SGHDT and YYEEEE. Trimming removed 4 bases at V and 6 bases at J, with 8 bases between.

The J gene is TRBJ1-1, the V gene TRBV27; 7 nucleotides agree with TRBD1. Germline V gene sequence: CDR1 MNHEY, CDR2 SMNVEV (reference sequence). The CDR3 consists of 13 residues. The V gene end was trimmed by 1 base and the J gene end by 11 bases; junction bases not matched to a gene: 7. CDR3 sequence: CASSLLRGQGAFF. CDR3 coding DNA: TGTGCCAGCAGTTTATTAAGGGGGCAGGGGGCTTTCTTT.

The chain couples TRBV5-1 to TRBJ2-1; TRBD2 matches at 9 bases. CDR1 is SGHRS, CDR2 YFSETQ, per germline. Trimming removed 0 bases from V and 9 bases from J; junction bases left unmatched: 7. The CDR3 loop spans 15 amino acids. The DNA for the CDR3 is TGCGCCAGCAGCTTGGTCGCGGGGGGGCCAGCTGAGCAGTTCTTC. Translating gives CASSLVAGGPAEQFF.

This clonotype was picked up a small number of times. The chain recombines TRBV30 with TRBJ2-7, with D possibly matching TRBD1 (6 bases). The V end lost 7 bases, the J end lost 3 bases, and 13 bases lay between the germline ends. Germline-derived CDR1 and CDR2 are GTSNPN and SVGIG (reference sequence). The CDR3 totals 12 residues. CDR3 bases: TGTGCCTCTATCCGGGACAACTACGAGCAGTACTTC. Protein: CASIRDNYEQYF. Looking up the rest from reference TRBV30 and TRBJ2-7 gives the full variable domain: SQTIHQWPATLVQPVGSPLSLECTVEGTSNPNLYWYRQAAGRGLQLLFYSVGIGQISSEVPQNLSASRPQDRQFILSSKKLLLSDSGFYLCASIRDNYEQYFGPGTRLTVT.

The rearrangement joins TRBV3-1 to TRBJ2-7, with D perhaps assigned TRBD1 or TRBD2 (6 bases each). The V gene lost 5 bases and the J gene lost 3 bases, with 14 bases spanning the gap. The CDR3 covers 14 residues. Germline V CDR1 and CDR2: LGHDT, YNNKEL (reference sequence). The CDR3 reads CASSRSGASYEQYF. CDR3 bases: TGTGCCAGCAGCAGGTCGGGGGCTAGCTACGAGCAGTACTTC.

The V call is TRBV11-3, the J call TRBJ2-2, with D perhaps assigned TRBD1 or TRBD2 (5 bases each). V was cut by 4 bases and J by 2 bases, with 17 bases left in between. The CDR3 is made up of 17 amino acids. Germline CDR1 reads SGHNT; CDR2 reads YENEEA. The CDR3 sequence is CASSSGSGSSNTGELFF. The DNA of the CDR3 is TGTGCCAGCAGCTCCGGTTCAGGGAGCTCTAACACCGGGGAGCTGTTTTTT.

In this sample, this clonotype turned up a few times. This CDR3 is CSAKPRDWSYEQYF. CDR3 in DNA: TGCAGTGCCAAACCTCGGGACTGGTCATACGAGCAGTACTTC. The chain employs TRBV20-1 and TRBJ2-7; D may be TRBD2 (6 bases). Deletions cut 6 bases from V and 4 bases from J, with 19 bases between. Germline lookup yields CDR1 DFQATT and CDR2 SNEGSKA (reference sequence). The CDR3 is 14 residues long.

The V and J genes are TRBV5-6 and TRBJ1-5; 9 nucleotides align to TRBD1. CDR3 length equals 18 residues. After removal of 3 bases from V and 4 bases from J, the junction contained 14 bases not matched to a gene. CDR1 and CDR2 from the germline V gene are SGHDT and YYEEEE. Here the CDR3 reads CASSSTGTGLGRNQPQHF. The CDR3, as DNA: TGTGCCAGCAGCTCAACCGGGACAGGGCTTGGAAGGAATCAGCCCCAGCATTTT.

This clonotype was seen a handful of times. The chain links TRBV20-1 to TRBJ1-1; possible D gene TRBD1, 5 bases. CDR1 is DFQATT and CDR2 is SNEGSKA in the germline V gene (reference sequence). This CDR3 has 11 residues. Trimming removed 3 bases from V and 6 bases from J, with 8 bases in between. The CDR3 loop is CSASPRAEAFF. The CDR3 DNA sequence: TGCAGTGCTAGTCCCAGGGCTGAAGCTTTCTTT.

This clonotype was detected many times. The gene calls are TRBV18 and TRBJ2-2; D is perhaps TRBD2 (5 bases). Germline V gives CDR1 KGHSH, CDR2 LQKENI. CDR3 size: 17 residues. Trimming pared 1 base from V and 1 base from J, leaving 13 bases between. The CDR3 loop reads CASSPLGETLNTGELFF. Here the CDR3 DNA reads TGTGCCAGCTCACCACTCGGGGAGACGTTGAACACCGGGGAGCTGTTTTTT.

This clonotype was seen a handful of times. The chain recombines TRBV9 with TRBJ2-7; 7 nucleotides match TRBD2. The CDR3 has 15 amino acids. Germline V gives CDR1 SGDLS, CDR2 YYNGEE. V shed 3 bases and J 3 bases; nucleotides not matched to a gene: 9. CDR3 region: CASSGNGTTDYEQYF. For the CDR3, the DNA is TGTGCCAGCAGCGGAAACGGGACTACCGACTACGAGCAGTACTTC.

In its sample, this clonotype was seen a few times. The chain employs TRBV29-1 and TRBJ2-7; 9 bases match TRBD2. This CDR3 contains 14 residues. With V trimmed by 5 bases and J by 5 bases, 10 bases remained unmatched. CDR1 is SQVTM and CDR2 is ANQGSEA in the germline V gene. Here the CDR3 reads CSVPLAGNPNEQYF. The DNA of the CDR3 is TGCAGCGTTCCTCTAGCGGGGAATCCCAACGAGCAGTACTTC.

The chain recombines TRBV12-3 or TRBV12-4 with TRBJ2-7; D remains unclear. This CDR3 region has 12 residues. Deletions cut 3 bases from V and 3 bases from J, with 6 bases between. CDR3 nucleotides: TGTGCCAGCAGTTTCCAGTACTACGAGCAGTACTTC. Translation: CASSFQYYEQYF.

The chain carries TRBV3-1 and TRBJ1-2; TRBD1 matches 11 bases. V dropped 4 bases and J dropped 5; count of bases not matched to a gene: 6. The germline gives CDR1 LGHDT, CDR2 YNNKEL (reference sequence). The CDR3 contains 15 residues. The DNA of the CDR3 is TGTGCCAGCAGCCCGGACAGGGGGCCGGGGTATGGCTACACCTTC. Encoded protein: CASSPDRGPGYGYTF. Based on the CDR3 plus reference TRBV3-1 and TRBJ1-2, the full variable domain is DTAVSQTPKYLVTQMGNDKSIKCEQNLGHDTMYWYKQDSKKFLKIMFSYNNKELIINETVPNRFSPKSPDKAHLNLHINSLELGDSAVYFCASSPDRGPGYGYTFGSGTRLTVV.